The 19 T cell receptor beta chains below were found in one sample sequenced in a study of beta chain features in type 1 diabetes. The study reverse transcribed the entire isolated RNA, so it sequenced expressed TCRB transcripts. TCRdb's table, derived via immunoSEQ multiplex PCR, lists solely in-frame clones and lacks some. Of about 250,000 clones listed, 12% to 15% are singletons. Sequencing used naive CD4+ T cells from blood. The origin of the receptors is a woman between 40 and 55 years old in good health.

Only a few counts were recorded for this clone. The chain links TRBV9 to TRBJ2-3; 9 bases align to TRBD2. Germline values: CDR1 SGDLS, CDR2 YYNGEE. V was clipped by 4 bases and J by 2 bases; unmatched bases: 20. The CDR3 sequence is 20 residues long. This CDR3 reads CASSPVVAGAPKTFTDTQYF. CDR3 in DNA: TGTGCCAGCAGCCCAGTGGTAGCGGGGGCCCCAAAGACTTTCACAGATACGCAGTATTTT.

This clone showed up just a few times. The CDR3 loop reads CASKVGGARNTEAFF. As DNA, the CDR3 is TGTGCCAGCAAAGTCGGCGGGGCACGGAACACTGAAGCTTTCTTT. This chain joins TRBV7-8 and TRBJ1-1; possibly TRBD1 for D (5 bases). V was clipped by 7 bases and J by 1 base, with 16 bases between them. The CDR3 spans 15 residues. The germline CDR1 and CDR2 sequences are SGHVS and FQNEAQ.

For the CDR3, the DNA is TGCGCCAGCAGCTGGGGGGGTGAGATGGCCTACGAGCAGTACTTC. The encoded protein is CASSWGGEMAYEQYF. This chain links TRBV5-1 with TRBJ2-7, with 7 bases identical to TRBD2. V shed 3 bases, J shed 2 bases, and the junction held 8 bases outside the gene matches. The CDR3 spans 15 residues. The germline V gene has CDR1 SGHRS and CDR2 YFSETQ. Based on the CDR3 plus reference TRBV5-1 and TRBJ2-7, the full variable domain is KAGVTQTPRYLIKTRGQQVTLSCSPISGHRSVSWYQQTPGQGLQFLFEYFSETQRNKGNFPGRFSGRQFSNSRSEMNVSTLELGDSALYLCASSWGGEMAYEQYFGPGTRLTVT.

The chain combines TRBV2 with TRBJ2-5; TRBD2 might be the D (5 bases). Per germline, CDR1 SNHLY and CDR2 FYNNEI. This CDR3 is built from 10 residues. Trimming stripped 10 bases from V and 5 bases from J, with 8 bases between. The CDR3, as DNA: TGTGCCACTAGCTCGGAGACCCAGTACTTC. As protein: CATSSETQYF.

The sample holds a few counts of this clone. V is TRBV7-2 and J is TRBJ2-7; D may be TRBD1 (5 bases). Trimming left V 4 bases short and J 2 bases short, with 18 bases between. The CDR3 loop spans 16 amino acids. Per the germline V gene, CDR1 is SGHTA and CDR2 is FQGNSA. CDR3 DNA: TGTGCCAGCAGCTCCAGCCTAGGCAGGGCACCCTACGAGCAGTACTTC. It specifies CASSSSLGRAPYEQYF. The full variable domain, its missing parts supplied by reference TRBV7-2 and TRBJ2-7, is GAGVSQSPSNKVTEKGKDVELRCDPISGHTALYWYRQSLGQGLEFLIYFQGNSAPDKSGLPSDRFSAERTGGSVSTLTIQRTQQEDSAVYLCASSSSLGRAPYEQYFGPGTRLTVT.

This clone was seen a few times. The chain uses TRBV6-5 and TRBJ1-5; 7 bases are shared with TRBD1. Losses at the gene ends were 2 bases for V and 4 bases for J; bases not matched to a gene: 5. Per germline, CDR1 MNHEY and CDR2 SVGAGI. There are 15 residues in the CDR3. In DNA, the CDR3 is TGTGCCAGCAGTTACCGACAGGGTCAGAATCAGCCCCAGCATTTT. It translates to CASSYRQGQNQPQHF.

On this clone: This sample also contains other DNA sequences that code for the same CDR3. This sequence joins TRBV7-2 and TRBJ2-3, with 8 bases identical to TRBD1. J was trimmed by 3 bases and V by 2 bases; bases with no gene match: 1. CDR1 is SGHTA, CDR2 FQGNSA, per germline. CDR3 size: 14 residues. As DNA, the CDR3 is TGTGCCAGCAGCTTAACAGGGGGGACAGATACGCAGTATTTT. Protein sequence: CASSLTGGTDTQYF.

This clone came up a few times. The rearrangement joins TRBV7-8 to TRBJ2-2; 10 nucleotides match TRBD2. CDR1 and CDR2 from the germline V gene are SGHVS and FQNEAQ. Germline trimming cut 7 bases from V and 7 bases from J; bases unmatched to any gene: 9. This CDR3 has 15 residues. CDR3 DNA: TGTGCCAGCACGAGCGGGGGGGCCGGGATCGGGGAGCTGTTTTTT. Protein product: CASTSGGAGIGELFF.

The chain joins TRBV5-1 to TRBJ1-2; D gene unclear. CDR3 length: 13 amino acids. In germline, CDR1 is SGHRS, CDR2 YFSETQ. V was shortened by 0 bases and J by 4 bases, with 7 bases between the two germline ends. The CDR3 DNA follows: TGCGCCAGCAGCTTGGAAGGGAGCTATGGCTACACCTTC. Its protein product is CASSLEGSYGYTF.

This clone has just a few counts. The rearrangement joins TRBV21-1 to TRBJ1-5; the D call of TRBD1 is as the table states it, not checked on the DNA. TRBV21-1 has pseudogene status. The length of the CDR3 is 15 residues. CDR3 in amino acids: CASSNGTGDNQPQHF. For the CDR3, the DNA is TGTGCCAGCAGCAACGGGACAGGAGACAATCAGCCCCAGCATTTT.

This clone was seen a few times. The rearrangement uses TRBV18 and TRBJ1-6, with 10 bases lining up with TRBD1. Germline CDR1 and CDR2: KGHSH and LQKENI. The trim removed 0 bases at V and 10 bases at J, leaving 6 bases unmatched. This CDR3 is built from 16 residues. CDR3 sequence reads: CASSPPAGTGVSPLHF. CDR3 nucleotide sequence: TGTGCCAGCTCACCACCCGCCGGGACAGGGGTCTCACCCCTCCACTTT. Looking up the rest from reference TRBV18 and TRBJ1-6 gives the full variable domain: NAGVMQNPRHLVRRRGQEARLRCSPMKGHSHVYWYRQLPEEGLKFMVYLQKENIIDESGMPKERFSAEFPKEGPSILRIQQVVRGDSAAYFCASSPPAGTGVSPLHFGNGTRLTVT.

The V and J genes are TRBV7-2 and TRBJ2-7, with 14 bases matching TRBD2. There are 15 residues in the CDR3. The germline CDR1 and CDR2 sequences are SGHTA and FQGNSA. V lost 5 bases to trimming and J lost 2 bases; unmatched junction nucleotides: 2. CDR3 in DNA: TGTGCCAGCAGCCGGACTAGCGGGGGGCCCTACGAGCAGTACTTC. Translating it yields CASSRTSGGPYEQYF.

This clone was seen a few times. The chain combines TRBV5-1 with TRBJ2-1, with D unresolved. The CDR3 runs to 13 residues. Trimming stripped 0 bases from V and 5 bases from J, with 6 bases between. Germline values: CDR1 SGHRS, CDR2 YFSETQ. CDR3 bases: TGCGCCAGCAGCTTGGACAGAGACAATGAGCAGTTCTTC. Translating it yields CASSLDRDNEQFF.

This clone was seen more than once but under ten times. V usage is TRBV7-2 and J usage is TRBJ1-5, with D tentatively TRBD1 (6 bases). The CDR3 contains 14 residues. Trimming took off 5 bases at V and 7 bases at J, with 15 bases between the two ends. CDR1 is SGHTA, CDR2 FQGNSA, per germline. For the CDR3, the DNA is TGTGCCAGCAGCACAGCGGCGGGGGCCCAGCCCCAGCATTTT. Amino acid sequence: CASSTAAGAQPQHF.

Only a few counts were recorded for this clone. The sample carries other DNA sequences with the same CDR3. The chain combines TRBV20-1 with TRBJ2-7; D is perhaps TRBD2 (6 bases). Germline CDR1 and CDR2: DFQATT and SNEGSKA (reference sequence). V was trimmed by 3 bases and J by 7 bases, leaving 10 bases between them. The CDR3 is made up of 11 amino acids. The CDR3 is CSARGRGEQYF. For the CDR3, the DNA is TGCAGTGCTAGGGGGCGGGGAGAGCAGTACTTC.

The chain's CDR3 is CAISESPDGRELFF. The DNA of the CDR3 is TGTGCCATCAGTGAGTCGCCAGACGGTCGGGAACTGTTTTTT. This sequence joins TRBV10-3 and TRBJ1-4; D unresolved. Trimming took off 0 bases at V and 12 bases at J, with 14 bases between the two ends. Per the germline V gene, CDR1 is ENHRY and CDR2 is SYGVKD. CDR3 size: 14 residues.

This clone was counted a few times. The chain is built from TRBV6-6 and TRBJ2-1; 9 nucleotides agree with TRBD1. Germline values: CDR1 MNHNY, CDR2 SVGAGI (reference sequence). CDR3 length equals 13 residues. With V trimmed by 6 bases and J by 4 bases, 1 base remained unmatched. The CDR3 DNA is TGTGCCAGCAGGGACAGGGGATACAATGAGCAGTTCTTC. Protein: CASRDRGYNEQFF.

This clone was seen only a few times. CDR3 nucleotide sequence: TGTGCCAGCAGCTTAGCTATGGGGCAGGGGCGACAGCCCCAGCATTTT. Its protein product is CASSLAMGQGRQPQHF. The rearrangement uses TRBV7-9 and TRBJ1-5, with D possibly TRBD1 on 6 matching bases. Trimming cost V 0 bases and J 7 bases, with 16 bases left between them. This CDR3 is 16 amino acids long. Germline CDR1 is SEHNR and CDR2 is FQNEAQ (reference sequence).

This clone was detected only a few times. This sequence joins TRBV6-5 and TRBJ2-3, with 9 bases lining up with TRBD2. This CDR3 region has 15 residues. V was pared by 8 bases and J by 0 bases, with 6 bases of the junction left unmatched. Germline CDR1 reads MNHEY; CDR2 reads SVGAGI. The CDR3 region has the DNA TGTGCCAGCGGCCGGACTAGCGTTAGCACAGATACGCAGTATTTT. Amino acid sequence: CASGRTSVSTDTQYF.